What follows is one T cell receptor beta chain and its context. Its antigen is currently unknown. Brentuximab vedotin exposure varied among the patients, all of whom had relapsed after autologous stem cell transplantation. This CDR3 has 16 amino acids. V dropped 1 base and J dropped 7; count of bases not matched to a gene: 7. Germline assignment: CDR1 SGHAT and CDR2 FQNNGV. The data derive from a study of PD-1 blockade in classical Hodgkin lymphoma. Study results and limitations: While CD8+ TCR diversity did not rise significantly by C4D1, CD4+ TCR diversity did. Undefined causes, possibly disease activity or prior therapy, underlie the repertoire differences. Patients starting nivolumab less than 1 year after ASCT had lower diversity and were excluded from later analyses. Relapsed/refractory patients reportedly had the lowest baseline TCR diversity, below newly diagnosed patients, who were below healthy donors.

Data came from immunoSEQ multiplex PCR; TCRdb stores just in-frame clones and leaves some out. There are more than 70,000 clones in the sample; around 90% occur only once, and approximately 2.5% lies in the top ten. The origin of this receptor is a human donor with classical Hodgkin lymphoma. The chain combines TRBV11-2 with TRBJ2-4, with TRBD1 matching 10 bases. The sequenced sample was peripheral blood mononuclear cells (PBMCs), obtained before the second cycle of nivolumab. Here the CDR3 DNA reads TGTGCCAGCAGCTTAGGGGGCCCGGGACAGGGGAACATTCAGTACTTC. Amino acids: CASSLGGPGQGNIQYF.